What follows are 2 T cell receptor beta chains derived from one specimen sequenced in a study of graft-versus-host responses after intestinal transplantation. Generated by immunoSEQ multiplex PCR, the TCRdb table keeps only in-frame clones and is missing some. The sample consists of around 90,000 clones, over 90% of them appearing once. Their recognized antigens are unknown. Sequencing used unstimulated CD4+ T cells sorted from spleen or lymph node cells, obtained before transplant. Receptors were obtained from a human donor who was the organ donor for an intestinal transplant.

The chain joins TRBV11-3 to TRBJ2-5; the match to TRBD2 covers 7 bases. Germline CDR1 and CDR2: SGHNT and YENEEA. This CDR3 spans 14 amino acids. The V gene end was trimmed by 1 base and the J gene end by 2 bases; junction bases not matched to a gene: 1. Here the CDR3 DNA reads TGTGCCAGCAGCTTAGGCGGGGGACAAGAGACCCAGTACTTC. Amino acids: CASSLGGGQETQYF.

This clone was detected once. Distinct nucleotide sequences in the sample also encode this CDR3. The chain combines TRBV9 with TRBJ2-6; D is uncertain. The V gene's germline CDR1 is SGDLS and CDR2 YYNGEE. Trimming stripped 1 base from V and 0 bases from J, with 5 bases between. The CDR3 consists of 15 residues. CDR3 nucleotide sequence: TGTGCCAGCAGCGTATTGGGCTCTGGGGCCAACGTCCTGACTTTC. This sequence encodes CASSVLGSGANVLTF.